This passage covers 9 T cell receptor beta chains from one sample sequenced in a study of blood T cells in healthy people across ages. Combining a sample-barcoded 5' primer with a J-beta primer mix, a second PCR ran for about 7 to 11 cycles. One entry per CDR3 protein, called by TCRdb with MiXCR from the 5' RACE reads. Of some 800,000 distinct CDR3 sequences in the sample, roughly 44% were seen once. Material: blood. These receptor sequences come from a man in his sixties in good health.

A remark on this clonotype: Possible read error: a much larger clone is one base away. The V gene is TRBV29-1, the J gene TRBJ2-5; D remains ambiguous. The end of the DNA aligns better with TRBJ2-7, so the J call may be wrong. This CDR3 spans 14 amino acids. CDR1 and CDR2 (germline): SQVTM, ANQGSEA. For the CDR3, the DNA is TGCAGCGCCTCGGATATCAAGGTGGCTTACGAGCAGTACTTC. Residues: CSASDIKVAYEQYF.

This chain joins TRBV28 and TRBJ1-5; possible D gene TRBD1, 5 bases. From germline, CDR1 is MDHEN and CDR2 SYDVKM. The CDR3 is 16 amino acids. Trimming left V 6 bases short and J 1 base short, with 16 bases between. The CDR3 DNA reads TGTGCCAGCAGGACACCACGGGAGGGGAGCAATCAGCCCCAGCATTTT. It encodes CASRTPREGSNQPQHF.

In this sample, this clonotype turned up many times. A read error is possible here, since a much larger clone lies one base away. The V gene is TRBV28, the J gene TRBJ2-7; the match to TRBD2 covers 9 bases. The CDR3 runs to 14 residues. From germline, CDR1 is MDHEN and CDR2 SYDVKM. The V and J ends lost 5 bases and 3 bases, in that order; junction bases with no gene match: 5. Here the CDR3 DNA reads TGTGCCAGCAGTGACCAGCGGGGGGTCTACGAGCAGTACTTC. Protein: CASSDQRGVYEQYF.

The V and J genes are TRBV5-1 and TRBJ2-5; D gene uncertain. Germline V gene sequence: CDR1 SGHRS, CDR2 YFSETQ. The CDR3 has 15 residues. Trimming took 5 bases from V and 7 from J, leaving 21 bases between them. Here the CDR3 DNA reads TGCGCCAGCAGGAGTCAGGAATCCTCGAAGGGGACCCAGTACTTC. It encodes CASRSQESSKGTQYF.

This clonotype came up once. Given a much more abundant clone one base away, this may be a read error. The chain uses TRBV7-9 and TRBJ2-1; D is unresolved. TRBJ2-7 matches the DNA end more closely, so the J call is doubtful. This CDR3 comprises 14 residues. CDR1 and CDR2 (germline): SEHNR, FQNEAQ (reference sequence). Here the CDR3 DNA reads TGTGCCAGCAGCTTAGTTGGTGGATACAATGAGCAGTACTTC. This codes for CASSLVGGYNEQYF.

CDR3: CASSPRGRENTQYF. The CDR3 nucleotides read TGTGCCAGCAGCCCGAGGGGCAGGGAAAATACGCAGTATTTT. The rearrangement links TRBV4-2 to TRBJ2-3; D tentatively fits TRBD1 or TRBD2 (5 bases each). With 4 bases removed from V and 7 bases from J, the gap between germline ends came to 15 bases. CDR1 and CDR2 from the germline V gene are LGHNA and YNFKEQ. This CDR3 contains 14 residues.

The genes are TRBV6-5 and TRBJ2-7; D is possibly TRBD1 (7 bases). CDR3 length: 16 residues. Trimming removed 5 bases at V and 2 bases at J, with 19 bases between. Germline-derived CDR1 and CDR2 are MNHEY and SVGAGI. The DNA for the CDR3 is TGTGCCAGCAGTCAGGAGGGGGCTGTGTTCACCTACGAGCAGTACTTC. Translating it yields CASSQEGAVFTYEQYF.

The genes are TRBV27 and TRBJ1-6, with D unclear. The length of the CDR3 is 15 residues. CDR1 MNHEY and CDR2 SMNVEV come from the germline V gene (reference sequence). Trimming removed 2 bases from V and 7 bases from J, with 12 bases in between. The CDR3 bases are TGTGCCAGCAGTTTACTGAAGGGCGGGAATTCACCCCTCCACTTT. Its translation is CASSLLKGGNSPLHF.

The gene calls are TRBV20-1 and TRBJ2-2; 7 nucleotides agree with TRBD1. The CDR3 has 14 residues. Trimming cost V 2 bases and J 3 bases; bases outside gene matches: 3. Germline loops: CDR1 DFQATT, CDR2 SNEGSKA (reference sequence). The CDR3 is CSARRQGDTGELFF. CDR3 sequence (DNA): TGCAGTGCTAGAAGACAGGGAGACACCGGGGAGCTGTTTTTT.